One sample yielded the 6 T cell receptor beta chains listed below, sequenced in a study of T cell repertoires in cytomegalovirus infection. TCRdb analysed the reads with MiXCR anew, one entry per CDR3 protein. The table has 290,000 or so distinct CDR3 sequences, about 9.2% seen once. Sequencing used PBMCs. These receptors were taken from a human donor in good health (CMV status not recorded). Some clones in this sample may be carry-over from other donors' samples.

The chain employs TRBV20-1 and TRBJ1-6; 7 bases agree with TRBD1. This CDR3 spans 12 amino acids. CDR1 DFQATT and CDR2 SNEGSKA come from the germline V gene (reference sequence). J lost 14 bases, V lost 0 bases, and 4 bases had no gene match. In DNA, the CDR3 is TGCAGTGCTAGAGATCTCAGGGGGACCCTCCACTTT. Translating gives CSARDLRGTLHF.

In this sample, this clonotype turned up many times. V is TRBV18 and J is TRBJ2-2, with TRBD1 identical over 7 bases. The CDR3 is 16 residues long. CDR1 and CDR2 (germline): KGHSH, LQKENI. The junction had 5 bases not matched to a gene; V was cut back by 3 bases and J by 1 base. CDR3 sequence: CASSPSRQGNTGELFF. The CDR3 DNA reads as TGTGCCAGCTCACCGAGCCGACAGGGGAACACCGGGGAGCTGTTTTTT.

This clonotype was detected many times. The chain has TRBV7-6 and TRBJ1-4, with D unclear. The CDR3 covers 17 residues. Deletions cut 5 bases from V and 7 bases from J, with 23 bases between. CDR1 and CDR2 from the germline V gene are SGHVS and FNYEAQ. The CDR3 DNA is TGTGCCAGCAGCGGTGAGGGCCGGGTCGACTTTAGTGAAAAACTGTTTTTT. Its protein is CASSGEGRVDFSEKLFF.

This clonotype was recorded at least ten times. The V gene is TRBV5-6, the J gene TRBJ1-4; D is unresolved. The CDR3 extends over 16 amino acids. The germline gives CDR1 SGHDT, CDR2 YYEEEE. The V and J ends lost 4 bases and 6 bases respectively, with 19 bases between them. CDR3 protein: CASSRQRASFDEKLFF. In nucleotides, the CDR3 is TGTGCCAGCAGCCGGCAGAGGGCGAGTTTTGATGAAAAACTGTTTTTT.

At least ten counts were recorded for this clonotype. Here the CDR3 reads CASSLNRYGYTF. CDR3 sequence (DNA): TGTGCCAGCAGCTTAAATAGATATGGCTACACCTTC. The chain links TRBV7-2 to TRBJ1-2, with D unclear. This CDR3 is 12 amino acids long. Germline assignment: CDR1 SGHTA and CDR2 FQGNSA. Trimming left V 2 bases short and J 5 bases short, with 6 bases between. Combining the CDR3 with reference TRBV7-2 and TRBJ1-2 gives the whole variable domain GAGVSQSPSNKVTEKGKDVELRCDPISGHTALYWYRQSLGQGLEFLIYFQGNSAPDKSGLPSDRFSAERTGGSVSTLTIQRTQQEDSAVYLCASSLNRYGYTFGSGTRLTVV.

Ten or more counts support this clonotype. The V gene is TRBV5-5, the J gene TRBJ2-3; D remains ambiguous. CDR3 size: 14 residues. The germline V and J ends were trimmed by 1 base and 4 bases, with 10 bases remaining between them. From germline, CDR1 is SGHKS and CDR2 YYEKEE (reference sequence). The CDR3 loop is CASSLRLTPDTQYF. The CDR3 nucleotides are TGTGCCAGCAGCTTGAGGCTAACCCCAGATACGCAGTATTTT.